Below are 2 T cell receptor beta chains sequenced from a single sample in a study of blood T cell repertoires in COVID-19 (dated by TCRdb to 2020 to 2022). The library was obtained by the immunoSEQ multiplex PCR assay. TCRdb stores this immuneACCESS table with in-frame sequences only. Part of the clones is absent; in the studies checked, under half of the shortfall reflects unresolved V genes, and no reason is known for the rest. Across this sample there are 20,000 to 25,000 clones, with about nine tenths seen only once. Together, the top ten hold around 30% of the sample. Sequencing was performed on peripheral blood. The receptors come from a woman aged 70 to 79 with active COVID-19.

This clone has a handful of counts. The V and J genes are TRBV21-1 and TRBJ1-6. TRBV21-1 represents a pseudogene. CDR3 size: 16 residues. The CDR3 spells CASSLWEGVRNSPLHF. The CDR3 DNA reads TGTGCCAGCAGCCTATGGGAGGGGGTACGGAATTCACCCCTCCACTTT.

The chain employs TRBV14 and TRBJ2-7; the D is unclear. Germline V gene lookup returns CDR1 SGHDN and CDR2 FVKESK. The CDR3 has 14 residues. Trimming removed 2 bases at V and 5 bases at J, with 13 bases between. The CDR3 protein is CASSQIGQYHEQYF. CDR3 nucleotide sequence: TGTGCCAGCAGCCAAATTGGTCAGTACCACGAGCAGTACTTC.